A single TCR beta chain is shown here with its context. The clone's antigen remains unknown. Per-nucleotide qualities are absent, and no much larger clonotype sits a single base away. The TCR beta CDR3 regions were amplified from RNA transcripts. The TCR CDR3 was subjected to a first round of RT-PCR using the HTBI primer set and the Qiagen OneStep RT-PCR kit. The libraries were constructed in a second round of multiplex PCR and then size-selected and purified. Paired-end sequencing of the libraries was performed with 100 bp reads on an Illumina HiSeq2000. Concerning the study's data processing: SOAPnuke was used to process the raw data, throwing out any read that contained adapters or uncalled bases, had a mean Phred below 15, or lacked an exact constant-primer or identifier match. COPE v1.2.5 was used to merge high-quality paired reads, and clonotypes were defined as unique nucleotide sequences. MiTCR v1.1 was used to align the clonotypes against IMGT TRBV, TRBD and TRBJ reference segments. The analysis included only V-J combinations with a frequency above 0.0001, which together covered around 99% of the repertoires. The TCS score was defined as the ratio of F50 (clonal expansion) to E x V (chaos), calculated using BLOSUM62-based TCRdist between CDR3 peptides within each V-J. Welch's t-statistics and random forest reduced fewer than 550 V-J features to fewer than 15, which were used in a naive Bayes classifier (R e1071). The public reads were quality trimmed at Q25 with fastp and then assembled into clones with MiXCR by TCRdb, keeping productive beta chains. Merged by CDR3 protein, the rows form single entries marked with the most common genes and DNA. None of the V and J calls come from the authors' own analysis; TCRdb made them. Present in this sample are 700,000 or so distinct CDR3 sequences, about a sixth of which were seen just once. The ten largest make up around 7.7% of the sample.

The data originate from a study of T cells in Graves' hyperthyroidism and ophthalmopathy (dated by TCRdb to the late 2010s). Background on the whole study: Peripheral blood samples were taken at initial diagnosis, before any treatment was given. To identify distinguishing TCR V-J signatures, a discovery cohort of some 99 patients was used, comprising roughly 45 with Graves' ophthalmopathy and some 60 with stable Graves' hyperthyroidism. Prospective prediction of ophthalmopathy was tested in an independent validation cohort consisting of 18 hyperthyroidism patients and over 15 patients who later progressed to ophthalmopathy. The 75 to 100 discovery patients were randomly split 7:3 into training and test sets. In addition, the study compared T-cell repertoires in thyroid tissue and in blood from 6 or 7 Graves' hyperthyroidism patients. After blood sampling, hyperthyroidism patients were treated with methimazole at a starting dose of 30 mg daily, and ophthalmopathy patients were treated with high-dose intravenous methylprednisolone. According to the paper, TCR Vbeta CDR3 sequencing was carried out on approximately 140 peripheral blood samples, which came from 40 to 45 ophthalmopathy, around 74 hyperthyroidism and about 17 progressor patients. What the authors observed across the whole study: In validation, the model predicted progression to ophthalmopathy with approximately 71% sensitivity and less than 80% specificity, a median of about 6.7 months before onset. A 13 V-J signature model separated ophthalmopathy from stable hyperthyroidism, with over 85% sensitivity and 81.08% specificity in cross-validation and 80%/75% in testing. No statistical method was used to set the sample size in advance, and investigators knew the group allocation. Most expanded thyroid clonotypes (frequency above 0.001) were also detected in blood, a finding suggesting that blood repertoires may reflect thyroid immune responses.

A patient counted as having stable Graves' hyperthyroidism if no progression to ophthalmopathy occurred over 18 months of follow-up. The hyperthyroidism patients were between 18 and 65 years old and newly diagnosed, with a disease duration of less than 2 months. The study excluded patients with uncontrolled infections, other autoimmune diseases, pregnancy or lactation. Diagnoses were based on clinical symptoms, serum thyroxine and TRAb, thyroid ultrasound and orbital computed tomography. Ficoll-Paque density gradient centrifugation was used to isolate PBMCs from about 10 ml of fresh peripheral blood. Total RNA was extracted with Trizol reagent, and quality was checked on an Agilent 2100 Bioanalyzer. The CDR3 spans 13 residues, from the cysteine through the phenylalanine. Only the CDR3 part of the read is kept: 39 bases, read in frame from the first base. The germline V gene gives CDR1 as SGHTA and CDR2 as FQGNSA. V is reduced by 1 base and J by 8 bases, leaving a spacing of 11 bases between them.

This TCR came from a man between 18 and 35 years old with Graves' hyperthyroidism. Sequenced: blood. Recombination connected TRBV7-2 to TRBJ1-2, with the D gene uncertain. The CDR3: CASSLVTGRGYTF. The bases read TGTGCCAGCAGCTTAGTAACGGGTCGGGGCTACACCTTC.